This is a list of T cell receptor beta chains from one sample in a study of Graves' ophthalmopathy and Graves' hyperthyroidism. TCRdb itself ran the multiplex PCR reads through MiXCR, one entry per CDR3 protein. The table lists more than 1,000,000 distinct CDR3 sequences, 35% to 40% of them singletons. Specimen: peripheral blood or thyroid tissue (not recorded which). These receptors all come from an adult man with Graves' hyperthyroidism. CDR3s include the opening cysteine and the closing phenylalanine or tryptophan. The order of the fields is D gene, V gene, clone size, J gene, CDR3 length, CDR3 DNA, CDR3 protein. D genes are given only for firm matches. Not all rows give a size; the values are once, few, many and, for expanded clones, a class.

d_gene: NA; v_gene: TRBV6-2/TRBV6-3; abundance: NA; j_gene: TRBJ2-7; len: 16; CDR3nt: TGTGCCAGCAGTTACTCAGTCGCAGGGAGAACGGGCGAGCAGTACTTC; CDR3aa: CASSYSVAGRTGEQYF
d_gene: TRBD1; v_gene: TRBV30; abundance: NA; j_gene: TRBJ1-2; len: 13; CDR3nt: TGTGCCTGGAGTGCGGACAGGGTGAATGGCTACACCTTC; CDR3aa: CAWSADRVNGYTF
d_gene: TRBD1; v_gene: TRBV10-3; abundance: NA; j_gene: TRBJ2-2; len: 16; CDR3nt: TGTGCCATCAGCACAATAGACAGGGGGCAAAGCGGGGAGCTGTTTTTT; CDR3aa: CAISTIDRGQSGELFF
d_gene: NA; v_gene: TRBV9; abundance: NA; j_gene: TRBJ1-3; len: 14; CDR3nt: TGTGTCAGCAGCGTAGTGGGATCTGGAAACACCATATATTTT; CDR3aa: CVSSVVGSGNTIYF
d_gene: TRBD1; v_gene: TRBV14; abundance: many; j_gene: TRBJ2-7; len: 15; CDR3nt: TGTGCCAGCAGCCAAGATCGGAACAGGGGCCACGAGCAGTACTTC; CDR3aa: CASSQDRNRGHEQYF
d_gene: NA; v_gene: TRBV7-9; abundance: NA; j_gene: TRBJ1-1; len: 14; CDR3nt: TGTGCCAGCAGCTTAGAGGCCATGGACACTGAAGCTTTCTTT; CDR3aa: CASSLEAMDTEAFF
d_gene: NA; v_gene: TRBV7-2; abundance: few; j_gene: TRBJ2-3; len: 13; CDR3nt: TGTGCCAGTAGCTTGCTAGTGGGAGATACGCAGTATTTT; CDR3aa: CASSLLVGDTQYF
d_gene: TRBD1; v_gene: TRBV5-6; abundance: NA; j_gene: TRBJ2-5; len: 14; CDR3nt: TGTGCCAGCAGCTTGCCAGGGGGAGAAGAGACCCAGTACTTC; CDR3aa: CASSLPGGEETQYF
d_gene: NA; v_gene: TRBV2; abundance: few; j_gene: TRBJ1-5; len: 18; CDR3nt: TGTGCCAGCAGTCCCAAAACGTTAAGGCCAGGTGGCAATCAGCCCCAGCATTTT; CDR3aa: CASSPKTLRPGGNQPQHF
d_gene: TRBD1; v_gene: TRBV2; abundance: NA; j_gene: TRBJ2-7; len: 15; CDR3nt: TGTGCCAGCAGTGCCCCGGGACAGGCGTCCTACGAGCAGTACTTC; CDR3aa: CASSAPGQASYEQYF
d_gene: TRBD2; v_gene: TRBV7-2; abundance: NA; j_gene: TRBJ2-3; len: 15; CDR3nt: TGTGCCAGCAGTTTAGCGGGGGTGGGCACAGATACGCAGTATTTT; CDR3aa: CASSLAGVGTDTQYF
d_gene: NA; v_gene: TRBV11-2; abundance: many; j_gene: TRBJ2-7; len: 13; CDR3nt: TGTGCCAGCAGCCCAGTAAGAGGGAACGAGCAGTACTTC; CDR3aa: CASSPVRGNEQYF
d_gene: TRBD1; v_gene: TRBV6-5; abundance: many; j_gene: TRBJ1-6; len: 15; CDR3nt: TGTGCCAGCAGGAACGGACAGGGCTATAATTCACCCCTCCACTTT; CDR3aa: CASRNGQGYNSPLHF
d_gene: NA; v_gene: TRBV5-1; abundance: few; j_gene: TRBJ2-7; len: 12; CDR3nt: TGCGCCAGCAGCTTGGTCGGGGACGAGCGGTACTTC; CDR3aa: CASSLVGDERYF
d_gene: NA; v_gene: TRBV6-6; abundance: NA; j_gene: TRBJ1-4; len: 14; CDR3nt: TGTGCCAACATGAGGGGTGCAACTAATGAAAAACTGTTTTTT; CDR3aa: CANMRGATNEKLFF
d_gene: NA; v_gene: TRBV9; abundance: few; j_gene: TRBJ1-2; len: 13; CDR3nt: TGTGCCAGCAGCGTATTAACTGGGGAGGGCTACACCTTC; CDR3aa: CASSVLTGEGYTF
d_gene: TRBD1; v_gene: TRBV11-2; abundance: many; j_gene: TRBJ2-7; len: 15; CDR3nt: TGTGCCAGCAGCTTAGATGAGACAGGGGTTGACGAGCAGTACTTC; CDR3aa: CASSLDETGVDEQYF
d_gene: NA; v_gene: TRBV11-2; abundance: many; j_gene: TRBJ2-7; len: 14; CDR3nt: TGTGCCAGCAGCCCTACCGGGACAACCTACGAGCAGTACTTC; CDR3aa: CASSPTGTTYEQYF
d_gene: NA; v_gene: TRBV15; abundance: many; j_gene: TRBJ1-1; len: 15; CDR3nt: TGTGCCACCAGCAGAGATAATGGGAGGGCAGGCGAAGCTTTCTTT; CDR3aa: CATSRDNGRAGEAFF
d_gene: NA; v_gene: TRBV29-1; abundance: NA; j_gene: TRBJ1-1; len: 15; CDR3nt: TGCAGCGTCAAAAGTGGGAGGGTTCATGACACTGAAGCTTTCTTT; CDR3aa: CSVKSGRVHDTEAFF
d_gene: NA; v_gene: TRBV7-2; abundance: many; j_gene: TRBJ2-5; len: 13; CDR3nt: TGTGCCAGCAGCCCTCTACACGGGGAGACCCAGTACTTC; CDR3aa: CASSPLHGETQYF
d_gene: NA; v_gene: TRBV2; abundance: once; j_gene: TRBJ2-1; len: 13; CDR3nt: TGTGCCAGCAGGGGAGACGCAGCTAATGAGCAGTTCTTC; CDR3aa: CASRGDAANEQFF
d_gene: NA; v_gene: TRBV7-2; abundance: many; j_gene: TRBJ1-4; len: 15; CDR3nt: TGTGCCAGCAGCCCCACGCGAACAGGGAGTGAAAAACTGTTTTTT; CDR3aa: CASSPTRTGSEKLFF
d_gene: NA; v_gene: TRBV4-2; abundance: NA; j_gene: TRBJ2-2; len: 15; CDR3nt: TGTGCCAGCAGCCAAGCCAAAAACTTCGCCGGGGAGCTGTTTTTT; CDR3aa: CASSQAKNFAGELFF
d_gene: NA; v_gene: TRBV12-3/TRBV12-4; abundance: many; j_gene: TRBJ2-7; len: 13; CDR3nt: TGTGCCAGCAGCTTGGACCCCGCGGGGGAGCAGTACTTC; CDR3aa: CASSLDPAGEQYF
d_gene: NA; v_gene: TRBV12-3/TRBV12-4; abundance: NA; j_gene: TRBJ1-5; len: 15; CDR3nt: TGTGCCAGCAGTTTGGGCCGGACGGTAAATCAGCCCCAGCATTTT; CDR3aa: CASSLGRTVNQPQHF
d_gene: NA; v_gene: TRBV5-1; abundance: few; j_gene: TRBJ1-5; len: 14; CDR3nt: TGCGCCAGCGCGCCGGGAGGCGGGGCGCAGCCCCAGCATTTT; CDR3aa: CASAPGGGAQPQHF
d_gene: NA; v_gene: TRBV7-2; abundance: NA; j_gene: TRBJ2-5; len: 16; CDR3nt: TGTGCCAGCAGCCCTCTGGCAGGGACCTCCTGGGAGACCCAGTACTTC; CDR3aa: CASSPLAGTSWETQYF
d_gene: NA; v_gene: TRBV29-1; abundance: few; j_gene: TRBJ2-7; len: 12; CDR3nt: TGCAGCGTGCTAACTAGAGACTACGAGCAGTACTTC; CDR3aa: CSVLTRDYEQYF
d_gene: NA; v_gene: TRBV10-3; abundance: NA; j_gene: TRBJ2-7; len: 15; CDR3nt: TGTGCCATGGGGAGGAGCGAGGGGATGACCTACGAGCAGTACTTC; CDR3aa: CAMGRSEGMTYEQYF
d_gene: NA; v_gene: TRBV29-1; abundance: many; j_gene: TRBJ2-7; len: 11; CDR3nt: TGCAGCGTTGAGTACAACTACGAGCAGTACTTC; CDR3aa: CSVEYNYEQYF
d_gene: TRBD1; v_gene: TRBV7-9; abundance: few; j_gene: TRBJ1-5; len: 19; CDR3nt: TGTGCCAGCAGCATGAACCGGGACAGGGGACATCATAGCAATCAGCCCCAGCATTTT; CDR3aa: CASSMNRDRGHHSNQPQHF
d_gene: TRBD1; v_gene: TRBV4-1; abundance: NA; j_gene: TRBJ1-5; len: 15; CDR3nt: TGCGCCAGCAGCCTCCTGGACAGGGACGATCAGCCCCAGCATTTT; CDR3aa: CASSLLDRDDQPQHF
d_gene: TRBD1; v_gene: TRBV9; abundance: NA; j_gene: TRBJ1-1; len: 16; CDR3nt: TGTGCCAGCAGCGTAGTGGCAGGGGGCTTGTACACTGAAGCTTTCTTT; CDR3aa: CASSVVAGGLYTEAFF
d_gene: NA; v_gene: TRBV20-1; abundance: NA; j_gene: TRBJ1-5; len: 14; CDR3nt: TGCAGTGCTGGGGTGTTACAGGGCGGGTTGGCCCAGCATTTT; CDR3aa: CSAGVLQGGLAQHF
d_gene: TRBD1; v_gene: TRBV15; abundance: NA; j_gene: TRBJ2-7; len: 19; CDR3nt: TGTGCCACCAGCAGATACCCCAGGGGGGACAGGGGACCTCTATACGAGCAGTACTTC; CDR3aa: CATSRYPRGDRGPLYEQYF
d_gene: TRBD1; v_gene: TRBV12-3/TRBV12-4; abundance: many; j_gene: TRBJ1-6; len: 15; CDR3nt: TGTGCCAGCAGCCTGGCCGGGACAGGGAATTCACCCCTCCACTTT; CDR3aa: CASSLAGTGNSPLHF
d_gene: NA; v_gene: TRBV11-2; abundance: NA; j_gene: TRBJ1-6; len: 13; CDR3nt: TGTGCCAGCAGGGGGGCGACGAATTCACCCCTCCACTTT; CDR3aa: CASRGATNSPLHF
d_gene: TRBD1; v_gene: TRBV6-2/TRBV6-3; abundance: NA; j_gene: TRBJ1-5; len: 16; CDR3nt: TGTGCCAGCAGCTCGTGGGGACAGGCTAGGAATCAGCCCCAGCATTTT; CDR3aa: CASSSWGQARNQPQHF